A single sample is the source of the 11 T cell receptor beta chains below, sequenced in a study of a mutant IDH1 vaccine in newly diagnosed glioma. Sequenced by immunoSEQ multiplex PCR; TCRdb stores in-frame clones only, minus some. The profile covers 110,000 or so clones, with 90% appearing a single time and 0.5% to 0.65% taken by the ten largest. Time point defined: week 11, during vaccination. Vaccinated patients received 300 ug of mutant IDH1 20-mer peptide per dose, with topical imiquimod. Their cognate antigens are unknown. The sequenced sample was PBMCs, obtained from a glioma patient whose treatment included an IDH1 peptide vaccine. These receptors came from a woman in her forties or fifties with glioma.

The chain couples TRBV2 to TRBJ2-5, with 9 bases identical to TRBD1. The V segment lost 6 bases and the J segment 11 bases; nucleotides outside the gene matches: 13. The CDR3 runs to 14 residues. From germline, CDR1 is SNHLY and CDR2 FYNNEI. This CDR3 is CASRDRDRVGEQYF. CDR3 sequence (DNA): TGTGCCAGCAGGGACCGGGACAGGGTTGGAGAGCAGTACTTC.

In this sample, this clone turned up once. CDR3 amino acids: CASSTGTSGRNEQFF. The CDR3 DNA sequence: TGTGCCAGCAGTACCGGGACTAGCGGGAGGAATGAGCAGTTCTTC. The V and J genes are TRBV6-6 and TRBJ2-1; 15 nucleotides agree with TRBD2. Per germline, CDR1 MNHNY and CDR2 SVGAGI (reference sequence). J was trimmed by 7 bases and V by 5 bases; bases with no gene match: 3. The CDR3 extends over 15 amino acids.

The genes are TRBV7-8 and TRBJ1-3, with a weak D call TRBD1 (5 bases). The V gene's germline CDR1 is SGHVS and CDR2 FQNEAQ. There are 17 residues in the CDR3. The ends were cut back, 2 bases at V and 0 bases at J, with 14 bases in the middle. DNA of the CDR3: TGTGCCAGCAGCTTATTGGGGCGGCCTAGCTCTGGAAACACCATATATTTT. It specifies CASSLLGRPSSGNTIYF. The full variable domain, in which reference TRBV7-8 and TRBJ1-3 provide the parts outside the CDR3, is GAGVSQSPRYKVAKRGQDVALRCDPISGHVSLFWYQQALGQGPEFLTYFQNEAQLDKSGLPSDRFFAERPEGSVSTLKIQRTQQEDSAVYLCASSLLGRPSSGNTIYFGEGSWLTVV.

This chain joins TRBV5-4 and TRBJ2-5; D possibly corresponds to TRBD1 (6 bases). Germline assignment: CDR1 SGHNT and CDR2 YYREEE (reference sequence). CDR3 length equals 14 residues. V shed 3 bases and J shed 1 base, with 10 bases lying between them. CDR3 protein: CASSYTGIQETQYF. DNA for the CDR3: TGTGCCAGCAGCTACACAGGGATCCAAGAGACCCAGTACTTC.

In its sample, this clone was seen once. This chain connects TRBV7-8 to TRBJ2-7, with TRBD1 identical over 8 bases. V shed 5 bases, J shed 2 bases, and the junction held 5 bases outside the gene matches. The CDR3 runs to 14 residues. Germline V lookup: CDR1 SGHVS, CDR2 FQNEAQ. CDR3: CASSARTGPYEQYF. Here the CDR3 DNA reads TGTGCCAGCAGCGCCCGGACAGGGCCCTACGAGCAGTACTTC.

The chain has TRBV5-4 and TRBJ2-2; D is unclear. V lost 2 bases to trimming and J lost 6 bases, with 14 bases between them. Germline V lookup: CDR1 SGHNT, CDR2 YYREEE (reference sequence). The length of the CDR3 is 15 residues. The CDR3 loop reads CASSFGLPDAGELFF. The CDR3 DNA is TGTGCCAGCAGCTTCGGCTTACCGGACGCCGGGGAGCTGTTTTTT.

The J gene is TRBJ2-7, the V gene TRBV2, with D possibly being TRBD2 (6 bases). The CDR3 has 16 residues. Germline CDR1 SNHLY, CDR2 FYNNEI. V gave up 3 bases and J gave up 0 bases, with 15 bases separating them. The CDR3 coding sequence is TGTGCCAGCAGTGAGGGTCTCGGGAGATCCTCCTACGAGCAGTACTTC. Amino acids: CASSEGLGRSSYEQYF.

The rearrangement links TRBV6-6 to TRBJ1-3; the D gene is possibly TRBD1 (5 bases). Trimming left V 5 bases short and J 0 bases short, with 11 bases between. Germline V gene sequence: CDR1 MNHNY, CDR2 SVGAGI (reference sequence). The CDR3 has 15 residues. CDR3 DNA sequence: TGTGCCAGCAGTGATCGAGGGGTCTCTGGAAACACCATATATTTT. Translated, it gives CASSDRGVSGNTIYF.

J is TRBJ2-7 and V is TRBV28, with D perhaps TRBD1 (7 bases). This CDR3 has 14 amino acids. V dropped 3 bases and J dropped 3 bases, with 12 bases sitting between them. The germline CDR1 and CDR2 sequences are MDHEN and SYDVKM. In nucleotides, the CDR3 is TGTGCCAGCAGTTTCCGCGGGGACAGCTACGAGCAGTACTTC. This translates into CASSFRGDSYEQYF. Looking up the rest from reference TRBV28 and TRBJ2-7 gives the full variable domain: DVKVTQSSRYLVKRTGEKVFLECVQDMDHENMFWYRQDPGLGLRLIYFSYDVKMKEKGDIPEGYSVSREKKERFSLILESASTNQTSMYLCASSFRGDSYEQYFGPGTRLTVT.

The chain carries TRBV5-1 and TRBJ2-5, with D maybe TRBD1 (5 bases). Between the trimmed V and J ends, which lost 3 bases and 5 bases, there was a span of 11 bases. Per germline, CDR1 SGHRS and CDR2 YFSETQ. This CDR3 has 13 amino acids. The DNA of the CDR3 is TGCGCCAGCAGCTCCAGGCCAGGGGAGACCCAGTACTTC. Protein sequence: CASSSRPGETQYF. The full variable domain, its missing parts supplied by reference TRBV5-1 and TRBJ2-5, is KAGVTQTPRYLIKTRGQQVTLSCSPISGHRSVSWYQQTPGQGLQFLFEYFSETQRNKGNFPGRFSGRQFSNSRSEMNVSTLELGDSALYLCASSSRPGETQYFGPGTRLLVL.

The chain is built from TRBV9 and TRBJ2-3; a weak D match, TRBD1 (6 bases). The CDR3 is 15 amino acids. The germline CDR1 and CDR2 sequences are SGDLS and YYNGEE. Trimming cost V 0 bases and J 6 bases, with 14 bases left between them. CDR3 sequence: CASSVAQGFSDTQYF. In DNA, the CDR3 is TGTGCCAGCAGCGTAGCACAGGGTTTCAGCGATACGCAGTATTTT.